The present entry profiles one TCR beta chain with its context. Assay: immunoSEQ multiplex PCR; the TCRdb copy retains only in-frame clones and omits some. The sample lists approximately 100,000 clones; about nine tenths were seen once. V was pared by 2 bases and J by 3 bases, with 14 bases between. Germline V gene sequence: CDR1 SGHNT, CDR2 YYREEE (reference sequence). CDR3 length: 15 amino acids. This record belongs to a study of T cell changes during pregnancy in multiple sclerosis. The specimen was peripheral blood, collected in the second trimester of pregnancy. This chain joins TRBV5-4 and TRBJ2-5; D is possibly TRBD2 (6 bases). This sequence originates from a female donor with multiple sclerosis, enrolled in a pregnancy study. The chain's CDR3 is CASSLDRRTKETQYF. The CDR3 DNA follows: TGTGCCAGCAGCTTAGATCGGCGGACTAAAGAGACCCAGTACTTC.